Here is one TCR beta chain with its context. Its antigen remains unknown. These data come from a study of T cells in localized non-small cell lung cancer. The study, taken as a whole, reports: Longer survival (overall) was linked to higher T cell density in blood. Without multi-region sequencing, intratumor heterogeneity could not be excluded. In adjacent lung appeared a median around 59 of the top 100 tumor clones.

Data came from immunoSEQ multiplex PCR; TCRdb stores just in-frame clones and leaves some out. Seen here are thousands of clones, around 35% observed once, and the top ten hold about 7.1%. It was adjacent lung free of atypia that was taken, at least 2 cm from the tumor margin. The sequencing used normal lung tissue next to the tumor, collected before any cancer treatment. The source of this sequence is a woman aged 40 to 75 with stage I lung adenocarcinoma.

The DNA for the CDR3 is TGTGCCAGTAGTGTCGAGGGGAGGGGGCGAGGAGAAAAACTGTTTTTT. This gives the protein CASSVEGRGRGEKLFF. The V call is TRBV19, the J call TRBJ1-4, with TRBD1 identical over 7 bases. From germline, CDR1 is LNHDA and CDR2 SQIVND (reference sequence). This CDR3 spans 16 amino acids. V dropped 5 bases and J dropped 8; count of bases not matched to a gene: 14.